Listed below are T cell receptor beta chains from one sample, sequenced in a study of T cells in Graves' hyperthyroidism and ophthalmopathy. A single record per CDR3 protein comes from TCRdb applying MiXCR to the multiplex PCR reads. The sample carries more than 350,000 distinct CDR3 sequences, under 15% recorded once. Material for sequencing was blood. These receptors were obtained from a woman in her 30s with Graves' hyperthyroidism. CDR3s include the opening cysteine and the closing phenylalanine or tryptophan. A D gene is named only where the DNA matches it firmly. Size is omitted from some rows. Given values are once, few, many or a class for expanded clones.

>TRBD2|TRBV2|TRBJ2-1|many
TGTGCCAGCAGTCCTACTAGCGGGGGGTACAATGAGCAGTTCTTC
CASSPTSGGYNEQFF
>TRBD1|TRBV20-1|TRBJ2-5|many
TGCAGTGCTAGAGACGGCAGGGGGTACCAAGAGACCCAGTACTTC
CSARDGRGYQETQYF
>NA|TRBV30|TRBJ1-5|many
TGTGCCTGGAGTCCCAGGGGCAATCAGCCCCAGCATTTT
CAWSPRGNQPQHF
>NA|TRBV28|TRBJ2-7|NA
TGTGCCAGCAGTTTTAGCAGGACCCTCTACGAGCAGTACTTC
CASSFSRTLYEQYF
>NA|TRBV9|TRBJ1-5|once
TGTGCCAGCAGCGTAGGACCCGGGAGCAATCAGCCCCAGCATTTT
CASSVGPGSNQPQHF
>NA|TRBV12-3/TRBV12-4|TRBJ1-5|many
TGTGCCAGCAGTTTGGACGCATTACGTCAGCCCCAGCATTTT
CASSLDALRQPQHF
>NA|TRBV5-1|TRBJ1-2|few
TGCGCCAGCAGCTCGGGCACCGGGAATGATAACTATGGCTACACCTTC
CASSSGTGNDNYGYTF
>TRBD2|TRBV11-2|TRBJ2-3|many
TGTGCCAGCAGCCGAAGACTAGCGGAGGGAACAGATACGCAGTATTTT
CASSRRLAEGTDTQYF
>NA|TRBV27|TRBJ2-7|many
TGTGCCAGCAGCAGGACCGCGGTCCCCCTTAGCGAGCAGTACTTC
CASSRTAVPLSEQYF
>TRBD2|TRBV10-3|TRBJ2-7|few
TGTGCCGTCAGTGAGTCGGGAGGGAGTAGCGGCCCTTGGAAGTTACCCTACGAGCAGTACTTC
CAVSESGGSSGPWKLPYEQYF
>TRBD2|TRBV2|TRBJ2-3|many
TGTGCCAGCAGCTTAAGCGGGAGGGCCGCGGATACGCAGTATTTT
CASSLSGRAADTQYF
>TRBD1|TRBV27|TRBJ2-7|many
TGTGCCAGCAGTCTCACCGCCTTTTGGGGACAGGGTGCCTACGAGCAGTACTTC
CASSLTAFWGQGAYEQYF
>NA|TRBV6-1|TRBJ2-7|few
TGTGCCAGCAGTGAACCAGTAGACAGGACCCACGAGCAGTACTTC
CASSEPVDRTHEQYF
>TRBD2|TRBV5-1|TRBJ2-1|NA
TGCGCCAGCAGCCAAGCCGGGGGGGGCTACAATGAGCAGTTCTTC
CASSQAGGGYNEQFF
>TRBD1|TRBV5-1|TRBJ2-2|many
TGCGCCAGCAGCGTCGGACAGGTCGTCACCGGGGAGCTGTTTTTT
CASSVGQVVTGELFF
>NA|TRBV6-2/TRBV6-3|TRBJ2-7|few
TGTGCCAGCAGATTAGCGTCCCCCTACGAGCAGTACTTC
CASRLASPYEQYF
>TRBD1|TRBV20-1|TRBJ1-5|NA
TGCAGTGCTGGGGGGGGGACAGGGACGGTCAATCAGCCCCAGCATTTT
CSAGGGTGTVNQPQHF
>NA|TRBV12-3/TRBV12-4|TRBJ2-4|many
TGTGCCAGCAGTGTCAGCGAAAACTATATACTAGCCAAAAACATTCAGTACTTC
CASSVSENYILAKNIQYF
>NA|TRBV28|TRBJ1-5|NA
TGTGCCAGCAGTTTACCCGCACACAATCAGCCCCAGCATTTT
CASSLPAHNQPQHF
>TRBD2|TRBV7-8|TRBJ2-1|many
TGTGCCAGCAGGTGGACCGGGACTAGCGGGATGAATGAGCAGTTCTTC
CASRWTGTSGMNEQFF
>NA|TRBV7-6|TRBJ2-7|few
TGTGCCAGCAGCCCAGACAACTCCTACGAGCAGTACTTC
CASSPDNSYEQYF
>TRBD2|TRBV24-1|TRBJ2-1|few
TGTGCCACCAGTGGACTAGCGGGAGGATCTGGATCCTACAATGAGCAGTTCTTC
CATSGLAGGSGSYNEQFF
>TRBD2|TRBV7-6|TRBJ2-1|many
TGTGCCAGCAGCTTAGAGGTAGCGGGATCCTCCTACAATGAGCAGTTCTTC
CASSLEVAGSSYNEQFF
>NA|TRBV14|TRBJ1-3|NA
TGTGCCAGCAGGGACTTCTACTCTGGAAACACCATATATTTT
CASRDFYSGNTIYF
>TRBD2|TRBV7-9|TRBJ2-1|many
TGTGCCAGCAGCTTAGAGGTGGCGGGAGTACACAATGAGCAGTTCTTC
CASSLEVAGVHNEQFF
>NA|TRBV3-1|TRBJ1-4|many
TGTGCCAGCAGCCAAGAGGGACCTGGCGGAAAACTGTTTTTT
CASSQEGPGGKLFF
>TRBD1|TRBV20-1|TRBJ1-4|once
TGCAGTGCCTATACAGGGGCTTTGGGTGAAAAACTGTTTTTT
CSAYTGALGEKLFF
>NA|TRBV6-1|TRBJ2-7|NA
TGTGCCAGCAGTGAACGTGGGTACGAGCAGTACTTC
CASSERGYEQYF
>NA|TRBV20-1|TRBJ1-2|many
TGCAGTGCCGTCCCAGGGAACTATGGCTACACCTTC
CSAVPGNYGYTF
>NA|TRBV29-1|TRBJ2-2|NA
TGCAGCGTTGAAGAATATGTCGGGAAGAACACCGGGGAGCTGTTTTTT
CSVEEYVGKNTGELFF
>TRBD1|TRBV20-1|TRBJ1-2|few
TGCAGTGCTGGCATACAGGGGGGAAATGGAGGCTACACCTTC
CSAGIQGGNGGYTF
>NA|TRBV27|TRBJ2-3|many
TGTGCCAGCAGTTTATCGCGCCTCGGCACAGATACGCAGTATTTT
CASSLSRLGTDTQYF
>NA|TRBV28|TRBJ1-4|once
TGTGCCAGCAGTTTAAGGGAGCCCCCTAATGAAAAACTGTTTTTT
CASSLREPPNEKLFF
>NA|TRBV5-1|TRBJ2-3|NA
TGTGCCAGCAGCCCTAGATACCAGGATCCAGATACGCAGTATTTT
CASSPRYQDPDTQYF
>TRBD2|TRBV28|TRBJ2-1|NA
TGTGCCAGCAGTCCAGGCGGGGGAGTAGGGGAGCAGTTCTTC
CASSPGGGVGEQFF
>NA|TRBV5-5|TRBJ1-1|few
TGTGCCAGCAGATGGGGCCAGGGGACCAACACTGAAGCTTTCTTT
CASRWGQGTNTEAFF
>NA|TRBV27|TRBJ1-1|few
TGTGCCAGTCGAAAGGGTGCCACTGAAGCTTTCTTT
CASRKGATEAFF
>NA|TRBV6-1|TRBJ2-7|few
TGTGCCAGCAGTCTCCCCGCCCCGCGGGGAGCCTACGAGCAGTACTTC
CASSLPAPRGAYEQYF
>NA|TRBV20-1|TRBJ1-1|many
TGCACCCTTGGGGGACGAATGAACACTGAAGCTTTCTTT
CTLGGRMNTEAFF
>NA|TRBV28|TRBJ1-2|once
TGTGCCAGCAGTTCGACCGGGGGGCGAGGGGGCTATGGCTACACCTTC
CASSSTGGRGGYGYTF
>NA|TRBV28|TRBJ2-5|many
TGTGCCAGCAGTTTCTCGAGCCCGCGGGGGACCCAGTACTTC
CASSFSSPRGTQYF
>TRBD2|TRBV4-1|TRBJ2-7|few
TGCGCCAGCAGCCAAGATGAATTGAGCGGGGGGACCTTCGAGCAGTACTTC
CASSQDELSGGTFEQYF
>NA|TRBV9|TRBJ2-7|NA
TGTGCCAGCAGCGCCAGCAGCCCAGACGGGGGCTACGAGCAGTACTTC
CASSASSPDGGYEQYF
>NA|TRBV20-1|TRBJ2-3|few
TGCAGTGTTCTGGTTAGAGCCGGTACGCAGTATTTT
CSVLVRAGTQYF
>TRBD2|TRBV12-3/TRBV12-4|TRBJ2-3|many
TGTGCCAGCAGGGTAGCGGGATACACAGATACGCAGTATTTT
CASRVAGYTDTQYF
>NA|TRBV5-1|TRBJ2-7|NA
TGCGCCAGCAGCCGGGCTAGCGTAGTCAACGAGCAGTACTTC
CASSRASVVNEQYF
>NA|TRBV2|TRBJ2-7|many
TGTGCCAGCACATGGGAGGCCGATTACGAGCAGTACTTC
CASTWEADYEQYF
>TRBD2|TRBV20-1|TRBJ2-1|NA
TGCAGTGCTAGAGTCCCTAGCGGGAGGATCGATGAGCAGTTCTTC
CSARVPSGRIDEQFF
>TRBD1|TRBV7-2|TRBJ1-2|few
TGTGCCAGCTTTCTACTGACGGGGACAGGGGGCGCTAACTATGGCTACACCTTC
CASFLLTGTGGANYGYTF
>TRBD1|TRBV6-1|TRBJ1-1|NA
TGTGCCAGCATCCACCCACAGGGGCCCCTAACTGAAGCTTTCTTT
CASIHPQGPLTEAFF
>NA|TRBV20-1|TRBJ1-6|few
TGCAGTGCTAGAGGTGTTCCGGGAAAGAATTCACCCCTCCACTTT
CSARGVPGKNSPLHF
>TRBD2|TRBV6-6|TRBJ2-2|NA
TGTGCCAGCAGTTACGGGGGGGACACCGGGGAGCTGTTTTTT
CASSYGGDTGELFF
>NA|TRBV7-9|TRBJ2-7|once
TGTGCCAGCAGCCCAAGGGAGACGGGCTACGAGCAGTACTTC
CASSPRETGYEQYF